This T cell receptor (beta chain) was observed in a study of CD8 T cells in ankylosing spondylitis (TCRdb year 2017). With respect to the entire study: To find TCR variants linked to disease, the study profiled T cell receptor beta repertoires in ankylosing spondylitis patients and healthy donors. The whole study cohort included 95 to 130 healthy donors and some 27 ankylosing spondylitis patients. Peripheral blood was sampled, and synovial fluid was additionally collected from ankylosing spondylitis patients. What the research found in general, with its limitations: A TCR beta motif made up of 7 to 9 highly homologous amino acid variants appeared to be characteristic of blood from ankylosing spondylitis patients. Some motif variants were previously reported in synovial fluid and blood of reactive arthritis patients, suggesting common disease-initiation mechanisms. A CD8+ phenotype was shown by the disease-linked clones, which were found at relatively low frequencies in peripheral blood. Significant enrichment of the disease-linked clones was reported in matched synovial fluid samples from ankylosing spondylitis patients.

This clonotype showed up many times. Its antigen is still unknown. Nothing much larger sits one base from this clone, and base qualities are not available. The reads were generated on an Illumina HiSeq 2500. Quantitative 5'-RACE with molecular barcodes was the method used to prepare the TCR beta libraries. The study's processing was this. A new computational method based on a probabilistic model of VDJ rearrangement was used to identify disease-linked TCR variants. The public reads were quality trimmed at Q25 with fastp and then assembled into clones with MiXCR by TCRdb, keeping productive beta chains. Each CDR3 protein appears once, grouped with its most common genes and DNA. The authors' filters were not applied to this entry. For this sample there are a few hundred thousand distinct CDR3 sequences; less than 10% appear just once. The ten largest clones take up roughly 14% of the sample. The sample comprised blood, either unsorted or a sorted T cell fraction (not recorded which). The origin of this receptor is a male donor with ankylosing spondylitis.

The CDR3 region has the sequence CASSLAGPGNTDTQYF. The base sequence is TGCGCCAGCAGCTTGGCGGGGCCGGGTAACACAGATACGCAGTATTTT. The chain is made from TRBV5-1 and TRBJ2-3; the D gene could be TRBD1 or TRBD2, each one agreeing over 5 bases. The CDR3 holds 16 amino acids from the cysteine to the phenylalanine. The DNA shown is the 48-base CDR3, in frame from base 1. V loses 0 bases of germline sequence and J loses 2 bases, and the interval between the two ends is 13 bases. In the germline V gene, CDR1 corresponds to SGHRS and CDR2 to YFSETQ.